This T cell receptor (beta chain) appears in the sequencing data of a study of blood T cell repertoires in COVID-19. Study-level information: The samples span acute and convalescent COVID-19 from the United States, Italy and Spain. T cells, B-cell-depleted T cells, or PBMCs provided the cDNA or gDNA that served as material.

The CDR3 extends over 12 amino acids. CDR1 is KGHDR, CDR2 SFDVKD, per germline. Trimming took 4 bases from V and 13 from J; bases not matched to a gene: 4. Authors' data handling: By means of reference gene primer amplification, nucleated cell counts were estimated. Sequencing was performed with immunoSEQ multiplex PCR; in TCRdb, only in-frame clones are kept and a portion is missing. V, J and clone size are taken as reported in that table, and D and trimming were inferred from the DNA itself. The repertoire holds around 150,000 clones, with around 86% as singletons. The sequenced sample consisted of peripheral blood. The V and J genes are TRBV24-1 and TRBJ2-2, with TRBD1 matching over 8 bases. The TCR comes from a man in his 70s with acute or convalescent COVID-19. This CDR3 is CATSETGGRLFF. The CDR3 nucleotides read TGTGCCACCAGTGAAACAGGGGGGAGGCTGTTTTTT.